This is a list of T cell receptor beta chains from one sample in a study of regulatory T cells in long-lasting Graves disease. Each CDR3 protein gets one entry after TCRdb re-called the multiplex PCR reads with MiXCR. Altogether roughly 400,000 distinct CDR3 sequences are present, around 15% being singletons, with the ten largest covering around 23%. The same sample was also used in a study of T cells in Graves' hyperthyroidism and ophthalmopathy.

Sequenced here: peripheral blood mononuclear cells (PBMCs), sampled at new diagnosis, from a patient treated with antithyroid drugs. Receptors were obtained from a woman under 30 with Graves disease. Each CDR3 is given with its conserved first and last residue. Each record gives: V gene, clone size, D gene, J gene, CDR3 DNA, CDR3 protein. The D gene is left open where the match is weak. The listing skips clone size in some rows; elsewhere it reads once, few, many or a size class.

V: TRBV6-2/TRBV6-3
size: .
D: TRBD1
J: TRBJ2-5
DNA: TGTGCCAGCAGTTACTATGGGACAGGGCCCTCTGGTACAGAGACCCAGTACTTC
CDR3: CASSYYGTGPSGTETQYF

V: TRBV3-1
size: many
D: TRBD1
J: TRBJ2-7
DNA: TGTGCCAGCACCCGACAGGGGGGCTCCTACGAGCAGTACTTC
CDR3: CASTRQGGSYEQYF

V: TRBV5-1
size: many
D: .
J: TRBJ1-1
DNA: TGCGCCAGCAGCTTCGGGACCTCTGAAGCTTTCTTT
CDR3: CASSFGTSEAFF

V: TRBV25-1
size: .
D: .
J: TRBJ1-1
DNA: TGTGCCAGCAGGAGTAGGGAGGTACCTGAAGCTTTCTTT
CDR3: CASRSREVPEAFF

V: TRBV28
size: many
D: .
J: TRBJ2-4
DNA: TGTGCCAGCAGTTGGGACTCCGGGCCCTCGTTCACAGGGCGGCTAGGAGCCAAAAACATTCAGTACTTC
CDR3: CASSWDSGPSFTGRLGAKNIQYF

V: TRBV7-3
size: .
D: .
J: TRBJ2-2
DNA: TGTGCCAGCAGCTTAAGGATCGGGAATCCCGGGGAGCTGTTTTTT
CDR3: CASSLRIGNPGELFF

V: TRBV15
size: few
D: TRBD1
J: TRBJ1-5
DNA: TGTGCCACCAGCAGTGGGACAGGGAATCAGCCCCAGCATTTT
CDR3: CATSSGTGNQPQHF

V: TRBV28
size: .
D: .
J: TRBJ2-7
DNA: TGTGCCAGCAGTTTGGGGAACAGGGCTCCACCCGTCTACGAGCAGTACTTC
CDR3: CASSLGNRAPPVYEQYF

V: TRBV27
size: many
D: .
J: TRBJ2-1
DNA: TGTGCCAGCAGTACCTTTTTAGAGCAGTTCTTC
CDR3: CASSTFLEQFF

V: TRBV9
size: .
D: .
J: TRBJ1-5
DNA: TGTGCCAGCAGCGTAGGCTCGGGGGATCAGCCCCAGCATTTT
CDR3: CASSVGSGDQPQHF

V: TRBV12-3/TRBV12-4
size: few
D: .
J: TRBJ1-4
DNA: TGTGCCAGCAGTTTACAGTTTGAAAAACTGTTTTTT
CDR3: CASSLQFEKLFF

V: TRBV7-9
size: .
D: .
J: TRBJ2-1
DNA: TGTGCCAGCAGCTTAGCGGGGGACACTAATGAGCAGTTCTTC
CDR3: CASSLAGDTNEQFF

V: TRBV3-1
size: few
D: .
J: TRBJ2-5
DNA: TGTGCCAGCAGCCACATAGAGACCCAGTACTTC
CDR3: CASSHIETQYF

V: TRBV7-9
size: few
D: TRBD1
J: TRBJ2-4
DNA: TGTGCCAGCAGACCGACAGGGGGCCTTCAGTACTTC
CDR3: CASRPTGGLQYF

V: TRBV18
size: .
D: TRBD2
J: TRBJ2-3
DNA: TGTGCCAGCTCACCACTAGCGGGAGTGGAGACTGATACGCAGTATTTT
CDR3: CASSPLAGVETDTQYF

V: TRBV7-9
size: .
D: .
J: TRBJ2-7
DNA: TGTGCCAGCAGGCCCGGGGCTGCGGGGACCTACGAGCAGTACTTC
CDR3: CASRPGAAGTYEQYF

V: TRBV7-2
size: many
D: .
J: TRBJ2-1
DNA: TGTGCCAGCAGCTCCCTGTACAAAGGCGATGAGCAGTTCTTC
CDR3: CASSSLYKGDEQFF

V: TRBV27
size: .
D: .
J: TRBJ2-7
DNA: TGTGCCAGCAGCCATGTGCGACTATTCTCCTACGAGCAGTACTTC
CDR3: CASSHVRLFSYEQYF

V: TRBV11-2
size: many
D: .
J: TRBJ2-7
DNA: TGTGCCAGCAGCTCGAGGGATGCTCAGTACTTC
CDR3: CASSSRDAQYF

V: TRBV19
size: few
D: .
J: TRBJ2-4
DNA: TGTGCCAGCAGGACCCCTGGCGCCTCCGTACTAGCCAAAAACATTCAGTACTTC
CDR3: CASRTPGASVLAKNIQYF

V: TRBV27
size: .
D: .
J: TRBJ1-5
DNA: TGTGCCAGCAGTTTACTATTCTCGGGCAATAGCAATCAGCCCCAGCATTTT
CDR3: CASSLLFSGNSNQPQHF

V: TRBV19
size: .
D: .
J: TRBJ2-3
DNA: TGTGCCAGTAGTATATCTTTCGACGGGGCGGATACGCAGTATTTT
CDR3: CASSISFDGADTQYF

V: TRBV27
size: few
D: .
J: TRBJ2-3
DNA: TGTGCCAGCAGTTTAATGCCCTCAGATACGCAGTATTTT
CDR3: CASSLMPSDTQYF

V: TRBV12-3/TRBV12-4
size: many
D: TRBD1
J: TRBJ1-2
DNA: TGTGCCAGCAGTTACAGGACAGGGAGTTTTGACTATGGCTACACCTTC
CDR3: CASSYRTGSFDYGYTF

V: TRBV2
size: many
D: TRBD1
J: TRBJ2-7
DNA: TGTGCCAGCAACTACAGGGGGCTCAGCTACGAGCAGTACTTC
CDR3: CASNYRGLSYEQYF

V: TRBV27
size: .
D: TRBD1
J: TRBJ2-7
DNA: TGTGCCAGCAGTTCGACAGGGAAACCCTACGAGCAGTACTTC
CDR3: CASSSTGKPYEQYF

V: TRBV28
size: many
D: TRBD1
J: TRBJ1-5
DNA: TGTGCCAGCAGTCCCCAGGGGGTAAATCAGCCCCAGCATTTT
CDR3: CASSPQGVNQPQHF

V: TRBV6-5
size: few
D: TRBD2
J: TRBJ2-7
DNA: TGTGCCAGCAGTTATTCCAAAGCGGGACGATACTACGAGCAGTACTTC
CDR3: CASSYSKAGRYYEQYF

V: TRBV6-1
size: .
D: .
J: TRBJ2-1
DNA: TGTGCCAGCAGTGGACTGGTCCCCGGGCATGAGCAGTTCTTC
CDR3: CASSGLVPGHEQFF

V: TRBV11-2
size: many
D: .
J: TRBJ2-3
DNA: TGTGCCAGCAGCGGGGGATGGGGGGCGGATACGCAGTATTTT
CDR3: CASSGGWGADTQYF

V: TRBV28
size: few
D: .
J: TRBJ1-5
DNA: TGTGCCAGCAGTTTTAATATAGTCGATCAGCCCCAGCATTTT
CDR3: CASSFNIVDQPQHF

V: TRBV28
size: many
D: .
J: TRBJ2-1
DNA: TGTGCCACCGGACGGGACACCGGCTTTAATGGGCAGTTCTTC
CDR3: CATGRDTGFNGQFF

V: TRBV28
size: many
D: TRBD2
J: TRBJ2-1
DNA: TGTGCCAGCAGTTTCCTAGCGGGAGAACGAGAGCAGTTCTTC
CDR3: CASSFLAGEREQFF

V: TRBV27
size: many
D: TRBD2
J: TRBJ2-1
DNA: TGTGCCAGCAAATGGGGGACTAGCTCCTACAATGAGCAGTTCTTC
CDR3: CASKWGTSSYNEQFF

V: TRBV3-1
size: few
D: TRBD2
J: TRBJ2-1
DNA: TGTGCCAGCAGCCGCCAATTAGCGGGAGGGCCAGATGAGCAGTTCTTC
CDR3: CASSRQLAGGPDEQFF

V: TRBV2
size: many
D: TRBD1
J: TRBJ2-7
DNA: TGTGCCAGCAGGATGACAGGGCCCTACGAGCAGTACTTC
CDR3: CASRMTGPYEQYF

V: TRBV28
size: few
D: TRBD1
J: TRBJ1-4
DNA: TGTGCCAGCAGTTTCCCCGGGACAGGGGATGAAAAACTGTTTTTT
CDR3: CASSFPGTGDEKLFF